The 30 T cell receptor beta chains listed next were all sequenced from one sample in a study of CD8 T cells in Susac syndrome. With random hexamers, reverse transcription was performed on about 0.45 to 1 ug of RNA. TCRdb reprocessed the immunoSEQ multiplex PCR reads with MiXCR, giving one entry per CDR3 protein. Among about 430,000 distinct CDR3 sequences listed, 85% to 90% were seen once. The material sequenced was CD8+ T cells from PBMCs. These receptors were taken from a human donor with multiple sclerosis.

The chain links TRBV7-9 to TRBJ2-2, with D maybe TRBD2 (6 bases). CDR1 and CDR2 (germline): SEHNR, FQNEAQ (reference sequence). The CDR3 loop spans 16 amino acids. The ends were cut back, 6 bases at V and 0 bases at J, with 14 bases in the middle. The CDR3 nucleotides read TGTGCCAGCAGTCCAGGGAGGTGGGCGAACACCGGGGAGCTGTTTTTT. It specifies CASSPGRWANTGELFF.

The chain combines TRBV29-1 with TRBJ2-7; the match to TRBD2 covers 12 bases. The CDR3 contains 22 residues. CDR1 and CDR2 from the germline V gene are SQVTM and ANQGSEA. Trimming took 1 base from V and 2 from J; bases not matched to a gene: 24. In DNA, the CDR3 is TGCAGCGTTGAAGTTCCGGGACAGACCTCAAGGACTAGCGGGACCCCCCCCTACGAGCAGTACTTC. This gives the protein CSVEVPGQTSRTSGTPPYEQYF.

The count of this clonotype is one. The chain is built from TRBV5-5 and TRBJ1-2; 7 bases are a match to TRBD1. The CDR3 covers 13 residues. The V and J ends lost 4 bases and 4 bases, in that order; junction bases with no gene match: 4. Per the germline V gene, CDR1 is SGHKS and CDR2 is YYEKEE (reference sequence). CDR3 in DNA: TGTGCCAGCAGCATCCGGGACAGCTATGGCTACACCTTC. This codes for CASSIRDSYGYTF. The full variable domain, completed using reference TRBV5-5 and TRBJ1-2, is DAGVTQSPTHLIKTRGQQVTLRCSPISGHKSVSWYQQVLGQGPQFIFQYYEKEERGRGNFPDRFSARQFPNYSSELNVNALLLGDSALYLCASSIRDSYGYTFGSGTRLTVV.

The rearrangement joins TRBV15 to TRBJ2-1; 10 bases agree with TRBD1. There are 14 residues in the CDR3. V lost 5 bases to trimming and J lost 9 bases; unmatched junction nucleotides: 7. CDR1 and CDR2 (germline): LNHNV, YYDKDF (reference sequence). The CDR3 region has the DNA TGTGCCACCAGCCCCTGGACAGGGGGGAGTGAGCAGTTCTTC. Translating it yields CATSPWTGGSEQFF.

This chain uses TRBV28 with TRBJ1-1; TRBD1 matches at 7 bases. CDR1 and CDR2 (germline): MDHEN, SYDVKM. The CDR3 loop spans 14 amino acids. V shed 5 bases, J shed 1 base, and the junction held 4 bases outside the gene matches. The CDR3 here is CASSTDRRNTEAFF. In DNA, the CDR3 is TGTGCCAGCAGTACGGACAGGAGGAACACTGAAGCTTTCTTT.

This rearrangement joins TRBV7-9 to TRBJ1-5, with a possible D match to TRBD1 (5 bases). The CDR3 loop spans 16 amino acids. Germline lookup yields CDR1 SEHNR and CDR2 FQNEAQ (reference sequence). V shed 0 bases and J shed 0 bases, with 9 bases lying between them. The CDR3 nucleotides read TGTGCCAGCAGCTTAGCAACAGGCTATAGCAATCAGCCCCAGCATTTT. This sequence encodes CASSLATGYSNQPQHF.

The chain uses TRBV21-1 and TRBJ1-4; TRBD1 reflects the table's D call only, with no check against the DNA. TRBV21-1 is marked as a pseudogene. This CDR3 comprises 14 residues. The CDR3 protein is CASSNGTENEKLFF. For the CDR3, the DNA is TGTGCCAGCAGCAACGGGACAGAAAATGAAAAACTGTTTTTT.

This chain links TRBV7-8 with TRBJ2-1; D is ambiguous. Deletions cut 1 base from V and 2 bases from J, with 15 bases between. CDR1 and CDR2 from the germline V gene are SGHVS and FQNEAQ. This CDR3 has 17 residues. The CDR3 region is CASSLVPGLGTYNEQFF. The CDR3 nucleotides are TGTGCCAGCAGCTTAGTTCCGGGCCTGGGGACCTACAATGAGCAGTTCTTC.

V gene TRBV7-9 combines with J gene TRBJ2-7; D is perhaps TRBD1 (5 bases). This CDR3 spans 15 amino acids. V was clipped by 1 base and J by 1 base, with 11 bases between them. The germline V gene encodes CDR1 SEHNR and CDR2 FQNEAQ (reference sequence). CDR3 in amino acids: CASSLEGARSYEQYF. CDR3 nucleotides: TGTGCCAGCAGCTTAGAAGGGGCTCGGTCCTACGAGCAGTACTTC.

V is TRBV30 and J is TRBJ2-1; D remains ambiguous. The V gene lost 3 bases and the J gene lost 5 bases, with 11 bases spanning the gap. This CDR3 region has 13 residues. Per the germline V gene, CDR1 is GTSNPN and CDR2 is SVGIG (reference sequence). CDR3 sequence (DNA): TGTGCCTGGAGAGGAGAAGCCAACAATGAGCAGTTCTTC. Translation: CAWRGEANNEQFF.

This clonotype occurred once. The J gene is TRBJ1-1, the V gene TRBV5-5; TRBD1 matches 9 bases. This CDR3 comprises 15 residues. Trimming at V came to 4 bases and at J to 6 bases, leaving 10 bases not matched to a gene. Germline loops: CDR1 SGHKS, CDR2 YYEKEE (reference sequence). The CDR3 nucleotides read TGTGCCAGCAGCCCCCCTGGGGGACAGGGTTCTGAAGCTTTCTTT. It translates to CASSPPGGQGSEAFF.

The chain carries TRBV24-1 and TRBJ2-1; D unresolved. CDR1 and CDR2 from the germline V gene are KGHDR and SFDVKD. V shed 0 bases and J shed 8 bases, with 4 bases lying between them. This CDR3 has 12 amino acids. The CDR3 sequence: CATSDLRDEQFF. DNA for the CDR3: TGTGCCACCAGTGATTTGAGAGATGAGCAGTTCTTC.

This chain uses TRBV5-4 with TRBJ2-7; 7 bases map to TRBD1. Germline CDR1 reads SGHNT; CDR2 reads YYREEE (reference sequence). The J segment lost 10 bases and the V segment lost 2 bases, leaving 6 bases of the junction unmatched. The CDR3 covers 12 residues. The CDR3 protein is CASSLGQVHQYF. The CDR3 DNA reads TGTGCCAGCAGCTTAGGACAGGTTCATCAGTACTTC.

The chain is built from TRBV7-9 and TRBJ2-7; the match to TRBD1 covers 7 bases. The CDR3 has 13 residues. CDR1 and CDR2 (germline): SEHNR, FQNEAQ (reference sequence). V was clipped by 4 bases and J by 3 bases; unmatched bases: 3. In DNA form, the CDR3 reads TGTGCCAGCAGCTCGCCAGGGGGCTACGAGCAGTACTTC. As protein: CASSSPGGYEQYF.

This sequence joins TRBV3-1 and TRBJ1-1; D ambiguous. CDR3 length: 14 residues. Germline CDR1 and CDR2: LGHDT and YNNKEL (reference sequence). The V and J ends lost 4 bases and 0 bases respectively, with 9 bases between them. As DNA, the CDR3 is TGTGCCAGCAGCCCGGCAGCCATGAACACTGAAGCTTTCTTT. Its translation: CASSPAAMNTEAFF.

For the CDR3, the DNA is TGTGCCAGCAGTCGACGACAGGGAAAATTAATGAGGGGAGAGACCCAGTACTTC. This encodes CASSRRQGKLMRGETQYF. This sequence joins TRBV27 and TRBJ2-5; 7 bases line up with TRBD1. Germline assignment: CDR1 MNHEY and CDR2 SMNVEV (reference sequence). The CDR3 extends over 18 amino acids. V lost 5 bases, J lost 4 bases, and 19 bases stayed unmatched.

This chain uses TRBV27 with TRBJ2-7; D uncertain. The length of the CDR3 is 13 residues. CDR1 MNHEY and CDR2 SMNVEV come from the germline V gene (reference sequence). Between the trimmed V and J ends, which lost 2 bases and 2 bases, there was a span of 7 bases. CDR3 bases: TGTGCCAGCAGTTTACGAGTAACCTACGAGCAGTACTTC. Amino acids: CASSLRVTYEQYF.

This rearrangement joins TRBV6-5 to TRBJ1-1; 7 bases agree with TRBD1. This CDR3 spans 12 amino acids. V shed 0 bases and J 8 bases; nucleotides not matched to a gene: 0. Looked up from germline, CDR1 is MNHEY and CDR2 is SVGAGI. The CDR3 DNA is TGTGCCAGCAGTTACTCGACAGGGGAAGCTTTCTTT. This encodes CASSYSTGEAFF.

The rearrangement links TRBV29-1 to TRBJ2-1, with D unresolved. Germline CDR1 and CDR2: SQVTM and ANQGSEA. This CDR3 has 16 residues. With 3 bases removed from V and 0 bases from J, the gap between germline ends came to 15 bases. CDR3 loop: CSVDTRSLSSYNEQFF. CDR3 coding DNA: TGCAGCGTTGACACCCGATCCCTGAGCTCCTACAATGAGCAGTTCTTC.

This clonotype was seen a single time. The chain recombines TRBV13 with TRBJ1-1; 8 bases line up with TRBD1. This CDR3 region has 17 residues. V shed 4 bases and J 6 bases; nucleotides not matched to a gene: 16. The germline gives CDR1 PRHDT, CDR2 FYEKMQ (reference sequence). The CDR3 protein is CASSSPDRAIGVPEAFF. The CDR3 DNA reads as TGTGCCAGCAGCTCCCCGGACAGGGCAATAGGAGTACCTGAAGCTTTCTTT.

J is TRBJ2-1 and V is TRBV29-1, with unresolved D. Per the germline V gene, CDR1 is SQVTM and CDR2 is ANQGSEA. The CDR3 is 12 amino acids. Deletions cut 0 bases from V and 8 bases from J, with 8 bases between. The CDR3 reads CSVEDRRDEQFF. The CDR3 region has the DNA TGCAGCGTTGAAGATCGTCGTGATGAGCAGTTCTTC.

The chain employs TRBV9 and TRBJ2-2; D uncertain. This CDR3 comprises 17 residues. Germline lookup yields CDR1 SGDLS and CDR2 YYNGEE. V was shortened by 3 bases and J by 1 base, with 16 bases between the two germline ends. CDR3 nucleotides: TGTGCCAGCAGCGCTCCCCCGGAAGAAGGGAACACCGGGGAGCTGTTTTTT. It is translated as CASSAPPEEGNTGELFF.

The CDR3 DNA sequence: TGTGCCTGGACGGTCGGGCAGGGGGCACACGAGCAGTACTTC. This encodes CAWTVGQGAHEQYF. J is TRBJ2-7 and V is TRBV30, with 8 bases fitting TRBD1. The V and J ends lost 4 bases and 5 bases, in that order; junction bases with no gene match: 10. Per germline, CDR1 GTSNPN and CDR2 SVGIG (reference sequence). This CDR3 comprises 14 residues.

This chain joins TRBV27 and TRBJ1-6; TRBD1 matches at 8 bases. CDR1 is MNHEY, CDR2 SMNVEV, per germline (reference sequence). J was trimmed by 10 bases and V by 7 bases; bases with no gene match: 9. This CDR3 region has 14 residues. CDR3 DNA sequence: TGTGCCAGCATGTACAGGGGGGTAGGCTCACCCCTCCACTTT. Amino acid sequence: CASMYRGVGSPLHF.

This chain connects TRBV9 to TRBJ2-7; D remains ambiguous. V was trimmed by 0 bases and J by 3 bases, leaving 10 bases between them. From germline, CDR1 is SGDLS and CDR2 YYNGEE. This CDR3 has 14 residues. This CDR3 reads CASSVEALGYEQYF. The CDR3 region has the DNA TGTGCCAGCAGCGTAGAAGCGTTGGGCTACGAGCAGTACTTC. The variable domain in full, completed from reference TRBV9 and TRBJ2-7, reads DSGVTQTPKHLITATGQRVTLRCSPRSGDLSVYWYQQSLDQGLQFLIQYYNGEERAKGNILERFSAQQFPDLHSELNLSSLELGDSALYFCASSVEALGYEQYFGPGTRLTVT.

The chain combines TRBV6-5 with TRBJ2-7; D perhaps matches TRBD2 (6 bases). The CDR3 contains 14 residues. V was shortened by 5 bases and J by 5 bases, with 16 bases between the two germline ends. Per germline, CDR1 MNHEY and CDR2 SVGAGI. CDR3 DNA: TGTGCCAGCAGTCCGGGGGTTGTGGGCCACGAGCAGTACTTC. This translates into CASSPGVVGHEQYF.

The V gene is TRBV2, the J gene TRBJ2-5, with unresolved D. The CDR3 is made up of 13 amino acids. Germline CDR1 SNHLY, CDR2 FYNNEI. Trimming removed 1 base from V and 5 bases from J, with 8 bases in between. This chain's CDR3 is CASSEGVVETQYF. CDR3 nucleotide sequence: TGTGCCAGCAGTGAAGGGGTGGTGGAGACCCAGTACTTC.

The chain carries TRBV5-4 and TRBJ1-1; 7 positions agree with TRBD1. CDR3 length equals 15 residues. Germline CDR1 is SGHNT and CDR2 is YYREEE (reference sequence). V gave up 5 bases and J gave up 5 bases; unmatched junction bases: 12. As DNA, the CDR3 is TGTGCCAGCAGTCTGCCGACAGGGAGTTGGACTGAAGCTTTCTTT. Translating it yields CASSLPTGSWTEAFF.

CDR3 in amino acids: CSVEVLTFFPYNEQFF. The DNA of the CDR3 is TGCAGCGTTGAAGTGCTGACGTTCTTTCCCTACAATGAGCAGTTCTTC. The chain has TRBV29-1 and TRBJ2-1; D is ambiguous. CDR3 size: 16 residues. With 1 base removed from V and 2 bases from J, the gap between germline ends came to 15 bases. CDR1 SQVTM and CDR2 ANQGSEA come from the germline V gene.

The chain recombines TRBV6-1 with TRBJ2-1; possibly TRBD2 for D (5 bases). Trimming removed 2 bases from V and 4 bases from J, with 15 bases in between. Per germline, CDR1 MNHNS and CDR2 SASEGT. This CDR3 has 16 amino acids. DNA for the CDR3: TGTGCCAGCAGTGAATGGGGTGCCGGGGTGTACAATGAGCAGTTCTTC. As protein: CASSEWGAGVYNEQFF.